Reported below is one T cell receptor beta chain. This clone was recorded only once. The antigen it recognizes is unknown. Per-base quality was not reported, and no clone a single base away is much larger than it. The data originate from a study of blood T cell repertoires in COVID-19 (dated by TCRdb to 2020 to 2022). Some background on the complete study: Samples covering the acute and convalescent phases of COVID-19 were provided by collaborators in the United States, Italy and Spain. The repertoires were released in a freely available public database meant as a resource for research on the immune response to SARS-CoV-2. The material from the prospective study consisted of cDNA or gDNA derived from T cells, B-cell-depleted T cells, or PBMCs. Where available, HLA class I and class II types were obtained from metadata supplied by the sample provider rather than from assay-based typing. The dataset comprised deeply sampled blood TCRbeta repertoires from subjects exposed to, actively infected with, or recovered from COVID-19. Samples were obtained from the ongoing ImmuneRACE study (first 160 participants) and from 1,254 subjects provided by 6 global collaborators. Nearly every sample came with metadata listing a de-identified subject ID, COVID-19 status, age in years and sex.

Whole blood was collected in K2EDTA tubes by collaborating institutions according to the institutions' own protocols. For TCRbeta analysis, collaborator samples were shipped as frozen whole blood, as isolated PBMCs, or as DNA extracted from either sample type. The CDR3 measures 14 amino acids from cysteine to phenylalanine. The entry retains the CDR3 DNA only, 42 bases that are in frame from base 1. CDR1 and CDR2, per the germline V gene, are SGHRS and YFSETQ. V is clipped by 2 bases and J by 4 bases, and the sequence between their germline boundaries is 13 bases long. Here is what the overall study found, with its caveats: The amount of clinical and demographic metadata varied by source and participant and was provided uncurated.

The immunoSEQ Assay, a bias-controlled multiplex PCR, was used to amplify TCRbeta CDR3 regions from genomic DNA. The authors processed their data as follows. The number of nucleated cells in each sample was estimated from the amplification of reference gene primers within the assay. Sequence reads were collapsed and filtered to measure the absolute abundance of every unique TCRbeta CDR3 rearrangement. For each sample, productive Simpson clonality was calculated as the square root of Simpson's diversity index over productive rearrangements. Held by TCRdb, this immuneACCESS table contains in-frame sequences only and omits some clones. Under half of the omission traces to an unresolved V gene where checked; the cause of the rest is unknown. V and J calls and clone size are those listed in that table; D and trimming were worked out from the DNA. The sample table lists 150,000 to 200,000 clones, roughly four fifths of them with a count of one. Clones ranked in the top ten supply approximately 10% of the sample.

The rearranged segments are TRBV5-1 and TRBJ2-7; matching of 5 bases hints at TRBD2 as the D gene. The clonotype originates from a human donor in a cohort sampled during active COVID-19. The sample was peripheral blood. The bases read TGCGCCAGCAGCTTTCTGTCTACGGGGTACGAGCAGTACTTC. It encodes CASSFLSTGYEQYF.